The rows below give T cell receptor beta chains drawn from one sample of a study of shared clonotypes between healthy human individuals. Clones were sequenced by immunoSEQ multiplex PCR, and TCRdb holds only the in-frame ones, with some missing. The sample has millions of clones, about 95% seen once. Sequencing was done on a sample of naive CD4+ T cells sorted from blood. These receptors originate from a man between 18 and 29 years old in good health. Both conserved end residues are part of each CDR3. The order of the fields is clone size, J gene, V gene, D gene, CDR3 protein, CDR3 DNA. The D gene is left open where the match is weak. Where a row states a size, it is once, few, many or the class of an expanded clone; other rows omit it.

NA TRBJ1-5 TRBV6-1 NA CASSGQGIIQPQHF TGTGCCAGCAGTGGGCAGGGTATCATCCAGCCCCAGCATTTT
NA TRBJ1-1 TRBV30 NA CAWSVGASVWTEAFF TGTGCCTGGAGTGTAGGGGCATCGGTTTGGACTGAAGCTTTCTTT
NA TRBJ1-2 TRBV9 TRBD1 CASSVGTGATYGYTF TGTGCCAGCAGCGTAGGGACAGGGGCTACCTATGGCTACACCTTC
NA TRBJ1-5 TRBV30 NA CAWSGGSDQPQHF TGTGCCTGGAGTGGGGGGTCCGATCAGCCCCAGCATTTT
NA TRBJ1-3 TRBV6-6 NA CASSQGNTIYF TGTGCCAGCAGTCAAGGAAACACCATATATTTT
NA TRBJ1-6 TRBV7-2 NA CASSLNFRTPSSPLHF TGTGCCAGCAGCTTAAATTTCCGGACACCGAGTTCACCCCTCCACTTT
NA TRBJ2-7 TRBV25-1 NA CASSERGPPLYEQYF TGTGCCAGCAGCGAAAGGGGCCCTCCCCTCTACGAGCAGTACTTC
NA TRBJ1-6 TRBV7-8 TRBD1 CASSLMSQGGSPLHF TGTGCCAGCAGCTTAATGTCACAGGGGGGTTCACCCCTCCACTTT
NA TRBJ2-7 TRBV30 NA CAWSRAFSYEQYF TGTGCCTGGAGCAGGGCTTTTTCCTACGAGCAGTACTTC
NA TRBJ2-7 TRBV18 NA CASSGGEQYF TGTGCCAGCTCAGGAGGAGAGCAGTACTTC
NA TRBJ2-7 TRBV28 TRBD1 CASYPGQGAYEQYF TGTGCCAGCTACCCGGGACAGGGCGCCTACGAGCAGTACTTC
NA TRBJ2-1 TRBV7-2 TRBD1 CASSLTGTVSSYNEQFF TGTGCCAGCAGCCTGACCGGGACAGTGAGCTCCTACAATGAGCAGTTCTTC
NA TRBJ2-7 TRBV10-3 NA CAISAPGTYEQYF TGTGCCATCAGTGCTCCCGGGACCTACGAGCAGTACTTC
NA TRBJ2-7 TRBV6-1 NA CASSLTGLSEQYF TGTGCCAGCAGTTTAACAGGGCTGAGCGAGCAGTACTTC
NA TRBJ2-3 TRBV5-1 NA CASSSTDTQYF TGCGCCAGTAGTAGCACAGATACGCAGTATTTT
NA TRBJ2-5 TRBV29-1 NA CSVDGIAGETQYF TGCAGCGTTGACGGCATTGCAGGAGAGACCCAGTACTTC
NA TRBJ2-2 TRBV27 TRBD1 CASSLLTWGTGLAENGELFF TGTGCCAGCAGTTTATTGACGTGGGGGACAGGCCTGGCAGAAAACGGGGAGCTGTTTTTT
NA TRBJ2-7 TRBV4-1 NA CASSSAGAYEQYF TGCGCCAGCAGCAGTGCAGGAGCCTACGAGCAGTACTTC
NA TRBJ1-5 TRBV5-8 NA CASRGRAGANNQPQHF TGTGCCAGCAGGGGGCGTGCCGGAGCGAACAATCAGCCCCAGCATTTT
NA TRBJ1-1 TRBV18 NA CASSPALNTEAFF TGTGCCAGCTCACCCGCGCTGAACACTGAAGCTTTCTTT
NA TRBJ2-7 TRBV11-2 TRBD2 CASRTGTSGRSYEQYF TGTGCCAGCAGAACCGGGACTAGCGGGAGGTCCTACGAGCAGTACTTC
NA TRBJ2-5 TRBV5-1 TRBD2 CASSLIPAASGQETQYF TGCGCCAGCAGCTTAATTCCCGCGGCTAGCGGGCAAGAGACCCAGTACTTC
NA TRBJ2-5 TRBV9 NA CASSVALQETQYF TGTGCCAGCAGCGTAGCCCTACAAGAGACCCAGTACTTC
NA TRBJ2-4 TRBV7-9 NA CASSSEQGRRYF TGTGCCAGCAGCTCGGAACAGGGTCGGCGGTACTTC
NA TRBJ2-3 TRBV27 NA CASSSRMQFGDTQYF TGTGCCAGCAGCTCCCGGATGCAATTCGGAGATACGCAGTATTTT
NA TRBJ2-5 TRBV7-2 NA CASSLDPLQETQYF TGTGCCAGCAGCTTAGACCCCCTTCAAGAGACCCAGTACTTC
once TRBJ2-7 TRBV5-1 TRBD2 CASSTNLAGLIYEQYF TGCGCCAGCAGCACCAACCTAGCGGGGCTTATATACGAGCAGTACTTC
NA TRBJ1-3 TRBV4-2 NA CASSQERSGIGGNTIYF TGTGCCAGCAGCCAAGAAAGGTCGGGAATCGGTGGAAACACCATATATTTT
NA TRBJ2-5 TRBV19 TRBD2 CASSIDRLASQETQYF TGTGCCAGTAGTATAGATCGACTAGCTTCCCAAGAGACCCAGTACTTC
NA TRBJ2-5 TRBV9 TRBD2 CASSAPLADLETQYF TGTGCCAGCAGCGCCCCGCTAGCGGACCTAGAAACCCAGTACTTC
NA TRBJ1-1 TRBV2 NA CASLPRTQGGSTEAFF TGTGCCTCCCTCCCAAGGACCCAAGGTGGGAGCACTGAAGCTTTCTTT
NA TRBJ1-4 TRBV6-5 TRBD1 CASSKYRGLGEKLFF TGTGCCAGCAGTAAATACAGGGGGCTAGGTGAAAAACTGTTTTTT
NA TRBJ2-1 TRBV4-2 NA CASSSAGGTDSYNEQFF TGTGCCAGCAGCTCGGCGGGTGGGACCGACTCCTACAATGAGCAGTTCTTC
NA TRBJ1-2 TRBV29-1 NA CSVDGGIYGYTF TGCAGCGTTGATGGTGGTATCTATGGCTACACCTTC
NA TRBJ1-5 TRBV28 NA CASARDQPQHF TGTGCCAGCGCTAGGGATCAGCCCCAGCATTTT
once TRBJ2-7 TRBV9 NA CASSPEQRAYEQYF TGTGCCAGCAGCCCGGAACAGCGTGCCTACGAGCAGTACTTC
NA TRBJ1-2 TRBV6-6 NA CASSRDRTYGYTF TGTGCCAGCAGTCGAGACAGAACCTATGGCTACACCTTC
once TRBJ1-5 TRBV2 NA CASSETNANQPQHF TGTGCCAGCAGTGAAACGAATGCCAATCAGCCCCAGCATTTT
NA TRBJ1-1 TRBV9 NA CASSVAPRDIEAFF TGTGCCAGCAGCGTAGCCCCCAGGGACATAGAAGCTTTCTTT